The 17 T cell receptor beta chains below all came from one sample that was sequenced in a study of human T cells and chemical hapten exposure. Time point reported: patch test 1, 2 weeks after DPC sensitization. Treatment indicated: therapeutic diphenylcyclopropenone sensitization with weekly scalp DPC. TCRdb reanalysed the RACE reads using MiXCR and keeps one entry per CDR3 protein. The sample includes under 450,000 distinct CDR3 sequences, 4% to 5.5% seen only once; the top ten take around 2.3%. The sample here was whole blood, taken in connection with sensitization to the hapten diphenylcyclopropenone (DPC). These receptor sequences come from a woman aged 50 to 60 with alopecia areata. Some clones in this sample may be carry-over from other donors' samples.

The chain has TRBV27 and TRBJ1-1, with D maybe TRBD1 (6 bases). V was cut by 5 bases and J by 5 bases, with 18 bases left in between. Germline V gene lookup returns CDR1 MNHEY and CDR2 SMNVEV (reference sequence). This CDR3 has 15 amino acids. The CDR3 reads CASSDPRGLRTEAFF. The CDR3 bases are TGTGCCAGCAGTGATCCCAGGGGCTTAAGGACTGAAGCTTTCTTT.

This clonotype was detected ten times or more. The rearrangement links TRBV7-9 to TRBJ2-5; D is unresolved. V was clipped by 5 bases and J by 0 bases, with 10 bases between them. The CDR3 covers 14 residues. Germline-derived CDR1 and CDR2 are SEHNR and FQNEAQ (reference sequence). CDR3 nucleotide sequence: TGTGCCAGCAGCGCTCAATCGTACCAAGAGACCCAGTACTTC. Its protein product is CASSAQSYQETQYF.

This clonotype came up many times. The gene calls are TRBV12-5 and TRBJ2-2; no clear D. CDR3 length equals 13 residues. Per germline, CDR1 LGHNT and CDR2 FRNRAP. V was pared by 5 bases and J by 0 bases, with 4 bases between. The chain's CDR3 is CASGRPNTGELFF. As DNA, the CDR3 is TGTGCTAGTGGTCGCCCGAACACCGGGGAGCTGTTTTTT.

Ten or more counts support this clonotype. Compared with germline, one end of the junction differs, possibly owing to a read error. The chain links TRBV4-3 to TRBJ2-7; 10 bases fit TRBD2. Per the germline V gene, CDR1 is LGHNA and CDR2 is YSLEER. This CDR3 has 14 residues. The CDR3 DNA sequence: TGCGCCAGCAGCCAAGATTTTAGTGCTAGCGGGAGCTCTTTC. Protein product: CASSQDFSASGSSF.

In its sample, this clonotype was seen many times. As DNA, the CDR3 is TGTGCCAGCACCAAAGGACTAGCGGGGGATAATGAGCAGTTCTTC. Translation gives CASTKGLAGDNEQFF. The rearrangement uses TRBV9 and TRBJ2-1, with 13 bases identical to TRBD2. The CDR3 extends over 15 amino acids. V was pared by 6 bases and J by 7 bases, with 7 bases of the junction left unmatched. CDR1 is SGDLS and CDR2 is YYNGEE in the germline V gene.

This clonotype showed up many times. This chain uses TRBV5-1 with TRBJ2-3, with 7 bases lining up with TRBD2. Looked up from germline, CDR1 is SGHRS and CDR2 is YFSETQ. Trimming at V came to 1 base and at J to 0 bases, leaving 2 bases not matched to a gene. This CDR3 is built from 15 residues. In DNA form, the CDR3 reads TGCGCCAGCAGCTTGCTGCGGGGGAGCACAGATACGCAGTATTTT. It is translated as CASSLLRGSTDTQYF.

This clonotype was picked up a small number of times. V usage is TRBV7-2 and J usage is TRBJ2-5, with D possibly TRBD2 on 6 matching bases. The CDR3 loop spans 16 amino acids. V lost 0 bases, J lost 6 bases, and 17 bases lay in between. Germline V gives CDR1 SGHTA, CDR2 FQGNSA. The CDR3 loop reads CASSLASGDALKTQYF. The CDR3, as DNA: TGTGCCAGCAGCTTAGCTTCGGGAGACGCCCTGAAGACCCAGTACTTC.

This clonotype came up many times. The rearrangement links TRBV6-2 or TRBV6-3 to TRBJ2-7, with a weak D call TRBD1 (6 bases). This CDR3 has 13 residues. The V gene lost 6 bases and the J gene lost 5 bases, with 14 bases spanning the gap. Germline CDR1 is MNHEY and CDR2 is SVGEGT. The CDR3 coding sequence is TGTGCCAGCAGGGGATCAGGGGTCCACGAGCAGTACTTC. Translating gives CASRGSGVHEQYF.

This clonotype showed up just a few times. V gene TRBV9 combines with J gene TRBJ2-1; no clear D. The CDR3 runs 14 residues. From germline, CDR1 is SGDLS and CDR2 YYNGEE. The germline V and J ends were trimmed by 0 bases and 6 bases, with 10 bases remaining between them. The CDR3 region has the DNA TGTGCCAGCAGCGTAGGGACCCTCTTCAATGAGCAGTTCTTC. Residues: CASSVGTLFNEQFF.

This clonotype was detected ten times or more. This chain links TRBV7-2 with TRBJ2-3; 14 bases align to TRBD2. Per the germline V gene, CDR1 is SGHTA and CDR2 is FQGNSA. V was pared by 4 bases and J by 2 bases, with 2 bases of the junction left unmatched. The CDR3 loop spans 16 amino acids. The CDR3 loop is CASSSGLAGVTDTQYF. The CDR3 nucleotides read TGTGCCAGCAGCTCGGGACTAGCGGGAGTCACAGATACGCAGTATTTT.

This clonotype came up many times. The rearrangement links TRBV20-1 to TRBJ2-3; 7 bases are shared with TRBD1. Germline V lookup: CDR1 DFQATT, CDR2 SNEGSKA (reference sequence). V was pared by 6 bases and J by 5 bases, with 5 bases of the junction left unmatched. The CDR3 spans 12 residues. The CDR3 spells CSAPNRGDTQYF. CDR3 DNA: TGCAGTGCCCCGAACAGGGGAGATACGCAGTATTTT.

This clonotype was picked up many times. The chain uses TRBV7-9 and TRBJ1-1; no reliable D call. V was cut by 4 bases and J by 0 bases, with 9 bases left in between. The V gene's germline CDR1 is SEHNR and CDR2 FQNEAQ (reference sequence). The length of the CDR3 is 14 residues. CDR3 in amino acids: CASSSTLMNTEAFF. In DNA form, the CDR3 reads TGTGCCAGCAGCTCGACACTCATGAACACTGAAGCTTTCTTT.

This clonotype was seen at least ten times. J is TRBJ1-5 and V is TRBV20-1; 7 bases fit TRBD1. V shed 6 bases and J 6 bases; nucleotides not matched to a gene: 5. This CDR3 comprises 12 residues. Per germline, CDR1 DFQATT and CDR2 SNEGSKA (reference sequence). The CDR3 spells CSAGGTVQPQHF. The CDR3 DNA reads as TGCAGTGCGGGAGGGACAGTTCAGCCCCAGCATTTT.

The chain's CDR3 is CASSLAPPGTGHEQYF. Written as DNA, the CDR3 is TGTGCCAGCAGCTTAGCACCACCCGGGACAGGGCACGAGCAGTACTTC. The V call is TRBV7-8, the J call TRBJ2-7, with 9 bases that match TRBD1. The trim removed 0 bases at V and 5 bases at J, leaving 8 bases unmatched. The germline V gene encodes CDR1 SGHVS and CDR2 FQNEAQ. This CDR3 comprises 16 residues. Drawing the rest from reference TRBV7-8 and TRBJ2-7, the complete variable domain is GAGVSQSPRYKVAKRGQDVALRCDPISGHVSLFWYQQALGQGPEFLTYFQNEAQLDKSGLPSDRFFAERPEGSVSTLKIQRTQQEDSAVYLCASSLAPPGTGHEQYFGPGTRLTVT.

The rearrangement links TRBV20-1 to TRBJ2-3; no definite D call. The length of the CDR3 is 13 residues. Germline V CDR1 and CDR2: DFQATT, SNEGSKA (reference sequence). Trimming took off 6 bases at V and 0 bases at J, with 10 bases between the two ends. The CDR3 DNA follows: TGCAGTGCCCACCGACCTAGCACAGATACGCAGTATTTT. Translating gives CSAHRPSTDTQYF.

Many counts were recorded for this clonotype. V usage is TRBV11-2 and J usage is TRBJ1-1; 7 nucleotides agree with TRBD1. Unmatched junction bases numbered 4, after V lost 2 bases and J lost 4 bases. Looked up from germline, CDR1 is SGHAT and CDR2 is FQNNGV. The CDR3 extends over 14 amino acids. CDR3 coding DNA: TGTGCCAGCAGCTTACAGGGGGGGAGCACTGAAGCTTTCTTT. The encoded protein is CASSLQGGSTEAFF. Full variable domain (missing parts from reference TRBV11-2 and TRBJ1-1): EAGVAQSPRYKIIEKRQSVAFWCNPISGHATLYWYQQILGQGPKLLIQFQNNGVVDDSQLPKDRFSAERLKGVDSTLKIQPAKLEDSAVYLCASSLQGGSTEAFFGQGTRLTVV.

This clonotype was seen ten or more times. The chain links TRBV5-1 to TRBJ1-4; the match to TRBD1 covers 7 bases. J gave up 3 bases and V 4 bases, and 6 bases lay outside the gene matches. This CDR3 has 15 residues. Germline CDR1 and CDR2: SGHRS and YFSETQ. DNA of the CDR3: TGCGCCAGCAGCCCCCAGGGGGTACCTAATGAAAAACTGTTTTTT. This sequence encodes CASSPQGVPNEKLFF.